This entry lists 13 T cell receptor beta chains sequenced from one sample in a study of identical twins. TCRdb reprocessed the 5' RACE reads via MiXCR and lists one record per CDR3 protein. The top ten hold 0.8% to 1% of the sample, which has around 480,000 distinct CDR3 sequences, over 11% seen once. This sample also belongs to another study, concerning yellow fever vaccine responses in identical twins.

The sequenced material came from CD4+ T cells sorted from blood. The receptors stem from a woman aged 18-29 years in good health.

There are many counts of this clonotype. V usage is TRBV12-3 or TRBV12-4 and J usage is TRBJ1-2; D is unresolved. CDR3 length: 10 amino acids. The V and J ends lost 5 bases and 5 bases respectively, with 3 bases between them. CDR3 sequence (DNA): TGTGCCAGCAGTCGATATGGCTACACCTTC. Residues: CASSRYGYTF.

This clonotype turned up a few times. The genes are TRBV20-1 and TRBJ2-3, with TRBD2 matching 8 bases. The CDR3 spans 13 residues. Per the germline V gene, CDR1 is DFQATT and CDR2 is SNEGSKA (reference sequence). After removal of 6 bases from V and 8 bases from J, the junction contained 10 bases not matched to a gene. CDR3 nucleotide sequence: TGCAGTGCGCCCAATAGCGGGATGGGTACGCAGTATTTT. Amino acids: CSAPNSGMGTQYF.

There are a few counts of this clonotype. V is TRBV7-9 and J is TRBJ2-7; a weak D match, TRBD2 (5 bases). The CDR3 spans 14 residues. V lost 6 bases and J lost 3, with 15 bases in between. Germline lookup yields CDR1 SEHNR and CDR2 FQNEAQ (reference sequence). CDR3 sequence: CASRLTAGGYEQYF. The CDR3 nucleotides read TGTGCCAGCAGGTTAACAGCAGGAGGCTACGAGCAGTACTTC.

The chain carries TRBV6-5 and TRBJ2-1, with 7 nucleotides matching TRBD1. CDR3 size: 14 residues. The germline V gene has CDR1 MNHEY and CDR2 SVGAGI. The junction had 8 bases not matched to a gene; V was cut back by 2 bases and J by 10 bases. CDR3 in DNA: TGTGCCAGCAGTTACCCCCCACAACAGGGGGAGCAGTTCTTC. The encoded protein is CASSYPPQQGEQFF.

This clonotype came up a few times. The chain is built from TRBV6-1 and TRBJ2-3; D gene unclear. From germline, CDR1 is MNHNS and CDR2 SASEGT. The CDR3 extends over 13 amino acids. Trimming shortened V by 8 bases and J by 7 bases, and 16 bases separated the two germline ends. CDR3 sequence reads: CASSRFGLHTQYF. The CDR3 region has the DNA TGTGCCAGCTCCCGGTTTGGGTTGCATACGCAGTATTTT.

In its sample, this clonotype was seen many times. This rearrangement joins TRBV10-3 to TRBJ2-7, with no clear D. This CDR3 region has 11 residues. The germline CDR1 and CDR2 sequences are ENHRY and SYGVKD. V lost 6 bases to trimming and J lost 7 bases, with 10 bases between them. The CDR3 region is CAISILEEQYF. The CDR3, as DNA: TGTGCCATCAGCATATTGGAAGAGCAGTACTTC.

To note about this clonotype: A read error may account for a junction end that differs from germline. The chain links TRBV3-1 to TRBJ2-7; D might be TRBD1 (5 bases). Germline CDR1 and CDR2: LGHDT and YNNKEL (reference sequence). The CDR3 is 15 residues long. CDR3 coding DNA: TGTGCCAGCACCCAAGGAGTTACAGGTCACTACGAGCAGTACTTC. As protein: CASTQGVTGHYEQYF.

Only a few counts were recorded for this clonotype. The J gene is TRBJ2-7, the V gene TRBV27; 7 nucleotides line up with TRBD1. Germline V CDR1 and CDR2: MNHEY, SMNVEV (reference sequence). CDR3 length: 14 amino acids. The V segment lost 2 bases and the J segment 3 bases; nucleotides outside the gene matches: 4. DNA for the CDR3: TGTGCCAGCAGTTTAAAGGGGGCGCACTACGAGCAGTACTTC. Its protein is CASSLKGAHYEQYF.

The chain's CDR3 is CASSPGLAGIYEQYF. CDR3 sequence (DNA): TGTGCCAGCAGTCCCGGACTAGCGGGAATATACGAGCAGTACTTC. J is TRBJ2-7 and V is TRBV11-2, with 12 bases fitting TRBD2. Unmatched junction bases numbered 7, after V lost 6 bases and J lost 4 bases. CDR1 SGHAT and CDR2 FQNNGV come from the germline V gene. This CDR3 spans 15 amino acids.

The rearrangement joins TRBV18 to TRBJ2-5; D is perhaps TRBD2 (5 bases). Trimming took off 2 bases at V and 4 bases at J, with 11 bases between the two ends. Looked up from germline, CDR1 is KGHSH and CDR2 is LQKENI. CDR3 length: 14 amino acids. Here the CDR3 reads CASSPKVEGETQYF. CDR3 sequence (DNA): TGTGCCAGCTCACCAAAGGTCGAGGGAGAGACCCAGTACTTC.

The sample holds a few counts of this clonotype. The rearrangement links TRBV12-3 or TRBV12-4 to TRBJ2-5; no firm D call. CDR3 length: 14 residues. The V end lost 3 bases, the J end lost 1 base, and 9 bases lay between the germline ends. Here the CDR3 DNA reads TGTGCCAGCAGTTTTAGGGTCGGCCAAGAGACCCAGTACTTC. It encodes CASSFRVGQETQYF.

V and J are TRBV12-3 or TRBV12-4 and TRBJ2-7, with D unresolved. Deletions cut 5 bases from V and 6 bases from J, with 17 bases between. The CDR3 length is 14 residues. CDR3 nucleotide sequence: TGTGCCAGCAGTACGTCAACTTGGTATCGCGAGCAGTACTTC. It translates to CASSTSTWYREQYF.

This clonotype appeared a few times. The V call is TRBV6-1, the J call TRBJ2-3; no clear D. Trimming took 2 bases from V and 5 from J, leaving 14 bases between them. The CDR3 consists of 15 residues. The V gene's germline CDR1 is MNHNS and CDR2 SASEGT. This CDR3 reads CASSERVGTRDTQYF. As DNA, the CDR3 is TGTGCCAGCAGTGAAAGGGTAGGCACACGAGATACGCAGTATTTT.